The sequence of this TCR beta chain was determined in a study of CD8+CD57+ T cells in acquired aplastic anemia. Note on this clonotype: Its antigen remains unidentified.

This CDR3 has 15 residues. V was pared by 6 bases and J by 6 bases, with 15 bases of the junction left unmatched. Germline-derived CDR1 and CDR2 are DFQATT and SNEGSKA (reference sequence). Investigators profiled TCR beta VDJ and CDR3 from genomic DNA template. TCRdb ran MiXCR on the reads and lists one entry per CDR3 protein. The sample records around 180,000 distinct CDR3 sequences, approximately 48% being singletons. All patients picked for sequencing had shown, by flow cytometry, an expansion of CD8+CD57+ cells. Acquired aplastic anemia of severe grade affected all patients. The study's findings and limits: A significant difference in CD8+ Simpson's diversity between patients and controls was not found. The same twenty-nine CD8+ CDR3 sequences occurred in patients and in controls.

Sequencing input: sorted CD4+, CD8+, or CD8+CD57+ T cells (not recorded which) from PBMCs. V is TRBV20-1 and J is TRBJ2-7; 9 nucleotides agree with TRBD1. The sequence was obtained from a human donor with aplastic anemia. CDR3 in amino acids: CSAPAPGQGGLEQYF. CDR3 DNA sequence: TGCAGTGCCCCAGCACCGGGACAGGGAGGCCTCGAGCAGTACTTC.